This T cell receptor beta chain was identified in a study of human T cells and chemical hapten exposure (dated by TCRdb to about 2021). Broadly, across the study: For sensitization, 2% DPC in acetone was applied to a roughly 2 cm by roughly 2 cm area of upper inner arm skin. Patch testing was done on the upper back using Finn chambers containing 0.01% DPC, and results were scored after 6 days according to International Contact Dermatitis Research Group standards. The libraries were sequenced as a pool, and the TCR yield per sample differed mostly because of small variations in library volumes within the pool. This study followed changes in the peripheral blood TCR repertoire in vivo during primary and secondary sensitization of alopecia patients to the hapten diphenylcyclopropenone (DPC). Roughly 30 alopecia patients gave blood for TCR sequencing at one to four time points (pre-sensitization, 2, 6 and 24 weeks). Throughout the approximately 25-week study period, patients were also given weekly therapeutic DPC doses on the scalp. Most of the patients in the cohort were female, and the cohort covered alopecia areata with under or over 50% scalp involvement, alopecia totalis and alopecia universalis. Patient blood was sampled pre-sensitization (week 0) and at 2, 6 and about 24 weeks after DPC sensitization. The paper's findings and limits, for the study overall: A positive correlation was found between the number of PT1 expanded TCRs and patch test score, with significance reached at thresholds 8, 16 and 32 but not 4. After repeated subsampling, the strength of the expansion versus patch-test correlation and the threshold at which it became significant changed. Compared with pre-sensitization or healthy control sets, expanded TCRs formed significantly more large CDR3 similarity clusters, which is consistent with antigen-driven responses. Alopecia, a presumed autoimmune disease, was present in all patients, so the immune response of the patients might differ from that of healthy individuals. DPC sensitization did not change the number of TCRs with a frequency above 1 in 1000, and there was no evidence of changes in global repertoire structure.

V loses 3 bases, J loses 1 base, and the germline ends lie 11 bases apart. Its CDR3 holds 15 amino acids, cysteine through phenylalanine. Only CDR3 DNA remains: 45 bases, in frame from the first base. Looking up the germline V gene yields CDR1 LGHNT and CDR2 FRNRAP. This clonotype was found many times. Its antigen has not been determined. Per-nucleotide qualities are absent, and no much larger clonotype sits a single base away. The sample's time point label, in plain terms: patch test 2, 6 weeks after DPC sensitization. The sample's treatment or condition label is to be understood as: therapeutic diphenylcyclopropenone sensitization with weekly scalp DPC. At each patch-test visit, blood was drawn before the patch test was applied. Eligible patients were aged 18 to 70, diagnosed with alopecia, deemed suitable for DPC therapy, and excluded if pregnant. Total RNA was isolated from unfractionated whole blood collected in Tempus Blood RNA tubes.

Preparation of the library involved RACE. For sequencing, a NextSeq 500 was employed. Library preparation attached unique molecular identifiers to individual cDNA molecules for quantitative, reproducible TCR counting. Both TCR alpha and TCR beta chains were sequenced from each blood RNA sample. In the authors' own workflow: A median of about 87,000 TCRs per sample was observed, with a range of about 23,224 to 690,600. V, J and CDR3 annotation of the TCR reads was carried out using the Decombinator software suite. For PS versus PT1 abundance plots, all samples were subsampled to the same number of TCRs (28,000). TCRs were defined as expanded if absent before sensitization and observed at least eight times at the 2-week time point. TCRdb reprocessing: public reads trimmed at Q25 with fastp, clones called with MiXCR, in-frame beta chains kept. Each record represents a unique CDR3 protein, reported with the most common genes and DNA among its rows. What appears here as the V and J calls and clone size reflects TCRdb's work, not the paper's. Within this sample are approximately 92,000 distinct CDR3 sequences, with more than 9.5% of them counted one time only. Of the sample, around 3% is held by the ten largest clones.

Rearrangement joined TRBV12-5 to TRBJ2-3; a weak D assignment points to TRBD1 (6 bases agree). Sequenced here: whole blood, sampled in connection with sensitization to the hapten diphenylcyclopropenone (DPC). The sequence came from a woman between 35 and 50 years old with alopecia areata. Some clones in this sample may be carry-over from other donors' samples. The DNA is TGTGCTAGTGGTTTTCGTGGGGGCCGCACAGATACGCAGTATTTT. Translated, this is CASGFRGGRTDTQYF.